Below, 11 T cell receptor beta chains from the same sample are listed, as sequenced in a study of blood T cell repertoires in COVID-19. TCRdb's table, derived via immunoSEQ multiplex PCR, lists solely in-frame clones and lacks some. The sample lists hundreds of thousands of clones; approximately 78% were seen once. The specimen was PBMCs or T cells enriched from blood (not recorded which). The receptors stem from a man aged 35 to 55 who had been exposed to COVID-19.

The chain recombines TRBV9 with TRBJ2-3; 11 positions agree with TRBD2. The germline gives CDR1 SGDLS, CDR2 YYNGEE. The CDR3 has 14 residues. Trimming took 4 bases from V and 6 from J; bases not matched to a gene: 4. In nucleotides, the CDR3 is TGTGCCAGCAGCACTAGCGGGAGAGTGGATACGCAGTATTTT. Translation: CASSTSGRVDTQYF.

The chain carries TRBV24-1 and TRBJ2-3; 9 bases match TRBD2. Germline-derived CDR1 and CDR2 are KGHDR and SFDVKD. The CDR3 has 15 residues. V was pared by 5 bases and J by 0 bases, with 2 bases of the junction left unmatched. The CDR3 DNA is TGTGCCACCAGTGCTACTAGCGGGAGCACAGATACGCAGTATTTT. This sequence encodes CATSATSGSTDTQYF.

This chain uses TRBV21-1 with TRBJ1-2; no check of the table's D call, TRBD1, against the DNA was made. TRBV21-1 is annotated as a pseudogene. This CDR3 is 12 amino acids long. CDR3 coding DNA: TGTGCCACCGGGACAGGGAACTATGGCTACACCTTC. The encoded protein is CATGTGNYGYTF.

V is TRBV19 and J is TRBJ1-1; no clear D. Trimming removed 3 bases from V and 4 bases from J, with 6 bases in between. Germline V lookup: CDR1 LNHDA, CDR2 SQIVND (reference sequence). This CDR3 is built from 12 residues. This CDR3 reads CASSMSVTEAFF. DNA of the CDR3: TGTGCCAGTAGTATGAGTGTCACTGAAGCTTTCTTT.

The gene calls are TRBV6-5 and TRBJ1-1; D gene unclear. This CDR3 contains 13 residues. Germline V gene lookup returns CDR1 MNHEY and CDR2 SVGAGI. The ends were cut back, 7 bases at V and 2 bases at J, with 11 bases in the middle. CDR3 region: CASTNKINTEAFF. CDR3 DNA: TGTGCCAGCACCAACAAGATAAACACTGAAGCTTTCTTT.

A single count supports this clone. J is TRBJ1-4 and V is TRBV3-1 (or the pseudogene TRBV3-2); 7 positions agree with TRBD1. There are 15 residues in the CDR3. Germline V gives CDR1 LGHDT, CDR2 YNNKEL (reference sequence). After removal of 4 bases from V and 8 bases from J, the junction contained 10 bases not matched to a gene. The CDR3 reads CASSLRQGPPEKLFF. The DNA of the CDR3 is TGTGCCAGCAGCCTTAGACAGGGACCCCCGGAAAAACTGTTTTTT.

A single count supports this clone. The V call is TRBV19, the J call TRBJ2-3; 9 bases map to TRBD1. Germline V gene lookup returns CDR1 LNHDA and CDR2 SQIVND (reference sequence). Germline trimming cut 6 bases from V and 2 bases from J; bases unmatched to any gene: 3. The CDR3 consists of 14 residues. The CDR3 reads CASSRDRVTDTQYF. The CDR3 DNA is TGTGCCAGTAGCCGGGACAGGGTCACAGATACGCAGTATTTT.

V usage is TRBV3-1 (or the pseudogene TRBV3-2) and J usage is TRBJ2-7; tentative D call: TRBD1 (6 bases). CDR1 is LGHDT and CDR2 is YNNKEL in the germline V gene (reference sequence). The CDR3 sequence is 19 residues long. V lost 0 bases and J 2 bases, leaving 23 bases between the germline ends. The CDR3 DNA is TGTGCCAGCAGCCAAGATCCAACCCCTGGACAGTCGCGGGCCTACGAGCAGTACTTC. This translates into CASSQDPTPGQSRAYEQYF.

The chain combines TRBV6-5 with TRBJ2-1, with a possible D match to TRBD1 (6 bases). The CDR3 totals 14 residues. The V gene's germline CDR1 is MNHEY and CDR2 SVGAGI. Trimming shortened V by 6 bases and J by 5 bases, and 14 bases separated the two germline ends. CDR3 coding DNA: TGTGCCAGCAGGAAGGGGGTGATAAACAATGAGCAGTTCTTC. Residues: CASRKGVINNEQFF.

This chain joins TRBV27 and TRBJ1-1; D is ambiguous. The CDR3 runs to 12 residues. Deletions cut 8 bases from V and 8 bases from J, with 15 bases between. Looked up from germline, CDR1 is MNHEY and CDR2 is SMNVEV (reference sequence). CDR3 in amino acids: CASRRGLGEAFF. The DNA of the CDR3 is TGTGCCAGCCGACGAGGGCTAGGGGAAGCTTTCTTT.

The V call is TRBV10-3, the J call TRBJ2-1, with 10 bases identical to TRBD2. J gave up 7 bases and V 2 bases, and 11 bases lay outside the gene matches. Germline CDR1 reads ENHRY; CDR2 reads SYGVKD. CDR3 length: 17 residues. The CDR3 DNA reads TGTGCCATCAGTGAGCCCAACGGACTAGCGGCGGGGAATGAGCAGTTCTTC. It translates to CAISEPNGLAAGNEQFF.